This T cell receptor beta chain stems from a study of control samples from healthy donors and cancer patients (dated by TCRdb to 2019 to 2021). Receptor amplification or capture employed the immunoSEQ multiplex PCR assay. TCRdb limited this immuneACCESS table to in-frame rearrangements with V and J called. A share of clones is missing; checked studies link under half to unresolved V genes, and the rest is unexplained. In all, the sample holds some 100,000 clones, and over 75% of those were seen once. More than 15% of the sample is held by the ten biggest clonotypes. Comments on this clone: Its antigen target is currently unknown. Base qualities are missing; no much larger clone stands one base away.

Via the germline V gene, CDR1 is KGHSH and CDR2 LQKENI. The CDR3 runs 15 amino acids, cysteine and phenylalanine included. Left in the record is the CDR3 DNA by itself, 45 bases read in frame from the first base. V is trimmed back by 6 bases and J by 1 base, and the junction contains 5 bases that no gene match accounts for. The V gene is TRBV18 and the J gene is TRBJ2-7, with 11 middle bases fitting TRBD2. This TCR came from a woman aged 50 to 60 in good health. The sample taken for sequencing was blood. The nucleotides are TGTGCCAGCTCCCATAGCGGGGGGGAGTCCTACGAGCAGTACTTC. The encoded protein is CASSHSGGESYEQYF.